The following is a TCR beta chain sequence with its context. Antigen: not known. This record comes from a study of T cell repertoires in cytomegalovirus infection. Across the whole study: Public TCR beta signatures indicated both CMV infection and matching HLA type. Study outcomes and limitations: The ex vivo response was dominated by HLA-C-restricted CMV-specific TCR beta clonotypes.

TCRdb itself ran the reads through MiXCR, one entry per CDR3 protein. In the table there are roughly 69,000 distinct CDR3 sequences, around 20% of which are singletons. Trimming at V came to 7 bases and at J to 5 bases, leaving 6 bases not matched to a gene. The CDR3 covers 13 residues. The receptor's source is a human donor in good health (CMV status not recorded). Some clones in this sample may be carry-over from other donors' samples. The gene calls are TRBV12-3 or TRBV12-4 and TRBJ2-5; 8 nucleotides agree with TRBD2. The sequencing here drew on CD8+ T cells from cultured PBMCs, taken from culture after CMV antigen stimulation. The CDR3 bases are TGTGCCAGCACCCCGGGGGGGATCGAGACCCAGTACTTC. Its translation: CASTPGGIETQYF.